Listed here is a single T cell receptor beta chain. This clonotype was counted at least ten times. Its binding antigen is unknown. Qualities for individual bases were not recorded, and no much larger clone is one base off. These data are taken from a study of human T cells and chemical hapten exposure (dated by TCRdb to the early 2020s). Regarding the study in general: For sensitization, 2% DPC in acetone was applied to an approximately 2 cm by approximately 2 cm area of upper inner arm skin. Peripheral blood TCR repertoire changes were tracked in vivo in alopecia patients during primary and secondary sensitization to the hapten diphenylcyclopropenone (DPC). Patch testing on the upper back used Finn chambers containing 0.01% DPC, with scoring done after 6 days according to International Contact Dermatitis Research Group standards. Libraries were pooled for sequencing, and variation in per-sample TCR yields was attributed mainly to small differences in library volumes within the pool. Throughout the study period of 20 to 25 weeks, patients also received therapeutic DPC doses to the scalp every week. Most of the patients in the cohort were female, and the cohort covered alopecia areata with under or over 50% scalp involvement, alopecia totalis and alopecia universalis. Blood was sampled from patients pre-sensitization (week 0) and at 2, 6 and about 24 weeks after DPC sensitization. Blood for TCR sequencing was provided by twenty-nine alopecia patients at one to four time points (pre-sensitization, 2, 6 and 24 weeks). Beyond this particular receptor, the publication reports: Alopecia, a presumed autoimmune disease, was present in all patients, so the immune response of the patients might differ from that of healthy individuals. Expanded TCRs formed significantly more large CDR3 similarity clusters than pre-sensitization or healthy control sets, consistent with antigen-driven responses. Repeated subsampling changed both the strength of the expansion versus patch-test correlation and the threshold at which that correlation became significant. Patch test score was positively correlated with the number of PT1 expanded TCRs, with significance at thresholds 8, 16 and 32 but not at 4. No change with DPC sensitization was found in the number of TCRs above 1 in 1000 frequency, and no evidence of global repertoire structure alterations was found.

CDR1 SGHRS and CDR2 YFSETQ were looked up in the germline V gene. V and J are trimmed by 2 bases and 0 bases, and the gene matches miss 16 bases of the junction. CDR3 length: 19 amino acids, cysteine to phenylalanine. Kept here is only the CDR3 DNA, which spans 57 bases and is read in frame from base 1. Explained via the paper, the time point label denotes: pre-sensitization, week 0. Interpreted using the paper, the treatment or condition label stands for: therapeutic diphenylcyclopropenone sensitization with weekly scalp DPC. At each patch-test visit, blood was drawn before the patch test was applied. Eligible patients were aged 18 to 70, diagnosed with alopecia, deemed suitable for DPC therapy, and excluded if pregnant. Total RNA was isolated from unfractionated whole blood collected in Tempus Blood RNA tubes. Library generation was performed with RACE. Sequencing was performed on a NextSeq 500. During library preparation, unique molecular identifiers were attached to individual cDNA molecules so that TCRs could be counted in a quantitative, reproducible way. For every blood RNA sample, sequencing covered both the TCR alpha and TCR beta chains. The paper's processing steps were these. A median of about 87,000 TCRs per sample was observed, with a range of about 20,000 to 700,000. The Decombinator software suite was used to annotate V, J and CDR3 in the TCR reads. Every sample was subsampled to the same number of TCRs (28,000) for the PS versus PT1 abundance plots. TCRs were defined as expanded if absent before sensitization and observed at least eight times at the 2-week time point. The raw public reads went through TCRdb reprocessing: fastp at Q25, MiXCR clone calling, in-frame beta chains kept. Each CDR3 protein appears once, grouped with its most common genes and DNA. TCRdb assigned the V and J calls; the authors' analysis was not used. For this sample there are almost 40,000 distinct CDR3 sequences; less than 8.5% appear just once. Roughly 1.3% of the sample goes to the ten largest clones.

The material sequenced was whole blood, taken in connection with sensitization to the hapten diphenylcyclopropenone (DPC). This sequence originates from a woman between 45 and 60 years old with alopecia areata. Some clones in this sample may be carry-over from other donors' samples. The chain is assembled from TRBV5-1 and TRBJ2-7; 8 central bases correspond to TRBD1. The CDR3 region: CASSFRGTGSSRSSYEQYF. The sequence in DNA is TGCGCCAGCAGCTTCCGGGGGACAGGAAGCTCTAGAAGCTCCTACGAGCAGTACTTC.